The clone carrying this T cell receptor (beta chain) was seen ten or more times. Amplified TCR beta CDR3 regions derived from RNA transcripts. TCR CDR3 regions were first amplified by RT-PCR with HTBI primers. From the multiplex PCR reads, TCRdb called clonotypes with MiXCR, one entry per CDR3 protein. Of over 550,000 distinct CDR3 sequences detected, around 15% appear once; the ten largest clones hold about 20%. The sample belongs to a study of T cells in Graves' hyperthyroidism and ophthalmopathy. Study summary: Peripheral blood was drawn at first diagnosis, prior to all treatment.

Patients showing uncontrolled infection, other autoimmune disease, pregnancy or lactation were ineligible. Fresh peripheral blood, approximately 9.6 ml, yielded the PBMCs. The CDR3 covers 16 residues. With 6 bases removed from V and 0 bases from J, the gap between germline ends came to 15 bases. Germline assignment: CDR1 MNHNS and CDR2 SASEGT. The TCR was taken from a woman aged 18-29 years with Graves' hyperthyroidism. This sequence joins TRBV6-1 and TRBJ1-5; D is perhaps TRBD1 (5 bases). Specimen: blood. CDR3 nucleotide sequence: TGTGCCAGCAGCCCATCCCCGGGGGATAGCAATCAGCCCCAGCATTTT. Protein sequence: CASSPSPGDSNQPQHF.